This T cell receptor beta chain emerged from a study of cytotoxic CD8 clonotypes in ibrutinib-treated CLL. About the study: Patients attained 24 partial and 2 complete responses; at median approximately 68 months, about 14 remained remitted while around twelve progressed. Sequenced samples delivered averages of around 250,000 productive templates and some 93,000 productive rearrangements.

Study-level points and caveats: Clonality rose at ibrutinib response and fell back toward baseline at progression. Public clonotypes were uncommon and contracted or stayed stable on treatment.

Produced via immunoSEQ multiplex PCR; TCRdb's table is partial and in-frame only. The repertoire holds about 130,000 clones, 84% seen once, with 3.3% in the top ten. The CDR3 contains 13 residues. Per the germline V gene, CDR1 is SNHLY and CDR2 is FYNNEI. On this clone itself: What it binds is not known. An end of the junction does not agree with germline; a read error may underlie this.

Here the sequenced sample was PBMCs, taken after 24 months of ibrutinib treatment. This chain links TRBV2 with TRBJ1-6; D call uncertain. The receptor was derived from a human donor with chronic lymphocytic leukemia. The CDR3 reads CASTEIVDSPLHF. The CDR3 DNA is TGTGCCAGCACTGAAATAGTGGACTCACCCCTCCACTTT. Based on the CDR3 plus reference TRBV2 and TRBJ1-6, the full variable domain is EPEVTQTPSHQVTQMGQEVILRCVPISNHLYFYWYRQILGQKVEFLVSFYNNEISEKSEIFDDQFSVERPDGSNFTLKIRSTKLEDSAMYFCASTEIVDSPLHFGNGTRLTVT.